This TCR beta chain came from a study of tissue T cells after allogeneic stem cell transplantation. CDR3 length: 14 residues. Germline V gene lookup returns CDR1 LGHNA and CDR2 YSYQKL. V shed 4 bases and J 3 bases; nucleotides not matched to a gene: 3. This clone has just a few counts. No antigen is known for it. All gene names here are mouse names. The read ends 1 residue before the CDR3 terminus; that terminus is restored from the germline J gene. General observations from the study: Anatomically similar tissues had similar TCR repertoires within each patient.

TCRbeta CDR3 was sequenced at survey depth with template counts. Clones were sequenced by immunoSEQ multiplex PCR, and TCRdb holds only the in-frame ones, with some missing. This table holds about 50,000 clones, around 69% found once. This receptor was obtained from a pool of C57BL/6 mice in good health. Sequencing input: sorted cells pooled from one or two spleens. The rearrangement uses TRBV2 and TRBJ1-2, with 9 bases identical to TRBD1. The sequenced CDR3 bases are TGTGCCAGCAGCCCAACAGGGGGCTACTCCGACTACACC. Its protein is CASSPTGGYSDYT. The CDR3 reads in full as CASSPTGGYSDYTF. The full variable domain, in which reference TRBV2 and TRBJ1-2 provide the parts outside the CDR3, is DPKIIQKPKYLVAVTGSEKILICEQYLGHNAMYWYRQSAKKPLEFMFSYSYQKLMDNQTASSRFQPQSSKKNHLDLQITALKPDDSATYFCASSPTGGYSDYTFGSGTRLLVI.